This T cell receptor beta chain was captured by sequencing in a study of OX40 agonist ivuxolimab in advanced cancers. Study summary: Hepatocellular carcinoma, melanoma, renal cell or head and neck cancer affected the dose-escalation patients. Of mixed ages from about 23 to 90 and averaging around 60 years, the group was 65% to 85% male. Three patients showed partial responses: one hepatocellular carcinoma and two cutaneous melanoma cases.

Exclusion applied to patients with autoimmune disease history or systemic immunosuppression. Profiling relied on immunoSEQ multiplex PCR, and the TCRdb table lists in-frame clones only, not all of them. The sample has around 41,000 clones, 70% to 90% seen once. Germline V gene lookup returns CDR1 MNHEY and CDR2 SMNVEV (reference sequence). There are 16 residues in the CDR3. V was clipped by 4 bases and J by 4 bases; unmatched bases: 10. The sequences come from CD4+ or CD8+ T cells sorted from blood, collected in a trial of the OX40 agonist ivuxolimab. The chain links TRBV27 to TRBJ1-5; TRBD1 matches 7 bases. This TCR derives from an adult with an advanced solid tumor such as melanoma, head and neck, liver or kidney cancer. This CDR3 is CASSSTWDSFNQPQHF. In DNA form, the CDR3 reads TGTGCCAGCAGTTCGACGTGGGACAGCTTTAATCAGCCCCAGCATTTT.